The 18 T cell receptor beta chains given below trace back to one sample, sequenced in a study of radiotherapy plus CTLA-4 blockade in lung cancer. Some clones are missing from TCRdb's copy, which holds only in-frame ones; the method was immunoSEQ multiplex PCR. The sample records 60,000 to 85,000 clones, around 90% being singletons. The material sequenced was peripheral blood, taken from a patient treated with radiotherapy plus ipilimumab. All receptors derive from a human donor with non-small cell lung cancer who had stable disease on radiotherapy plus ipilimumab.

The genes are TRBV7-9 and TRBJ2-1, with TRBD1 as a possible D gene (5 bases). The CDR3 is 15 residues long. Germline CDR1 SEHNR, CDR2 FQNEAQ (reference sequence). Deletions cut 5 bases from V and 8 bases from J, with 19 bases between. The CDR3 DNA sequence: TGTGCCAGCAGCGCCTACTTAGGGGTCCTCGATGAGCAGTTCTTC. It encodes CASSAYLGVLDEQFF. The full variable domain, with the rest looked up from reference TRBV7-9 and TRBJ2-1, is DTGVSQNPRHKITKRGQNVTFRCDPISEHNRLYWYRQTLGQGPEFLTYFQNEAQLEKSRLLSDRFSAERPKGSFSTLEIQRTEQGDSAMYLCASSAYLGVLDEQFFGPGTRLTVL.

The chain uses TRBV7-3 and TRBJ2-5; TRBD1 matches at 7 bases. The J segment lost 4 bases and the V segment lost 5 bases, leaving 10 bases of the junction unmatched. The CDR3 runs 15 residues. The germline CDR1 and CDR2 sequences are SGHTA and FQGTGA. The CDR3 DNA reads TGTGCCAGCAGCCCCGCCAGGGGGAAAGGAGAGACCCAGTACTTC. Encoded protein: CASSPARGKGETQYF.

The gene calls are TRBV6-1 and TRBJ2-7, with no clear D. The ends were cut back, 2 bases at V and 0 bases at J, with 17 bases in the middle. Germline V CDR1 and CDR2: MNHNS, SASEGT. CDR3 length: 17 residues. Written as DNA, the CDR3 is TGTGCCAGCAGTGAACCGCTCGACCTAGGAAGCTCCTACGAGCAGTACTTC. It is translated as CASSEPLDLGSSYEQYF.

The chain uses TRBV2 and TRBJ2-3, with 8 bases lining up with TRBD1. Trimming removed 4 bases from V and 7 bases from J; junction bases left unmatched: 7. The CDR3 is 14 amino acids. Germline CDR1 SNHLY, CDR2 FYNNEI. The CDR3, as DNA: TGTGCCAGCAGTGGCGGCAGGGGGCAAAATACGCAGTATTTT. Translation: CASSGGRGQNTQYF.

The chain employs TRBV7-8 and TRBJ2-7; 9 bases are shared with TRBD2. Germline values: CDR1 SGHVS, CDR2 FQNEAQ. The CDR3 sequence is 17 residues long. V lost 2 bases to trimming and J lost 5 bases; unmatched junction nucleotides: 13. CDR3 sequence: CASSLFLLAGSSDEQYF. The CDR3 coding sequence is TGTGCCAGCAGCTTATTCCTTCTAGCGGGGAGCAGCGACGAGCAGTACTTC.

A few counts support this clone. V usage is TRBV5-4 and J usage is TRBJ2-5; 7 bases are a match to TRBD2. The CDR3 covers 14 residues. Germline trimming cut 2 bases from V and 0 bases from J; bases unmatched to any gene: 1. Germline V CDR1 and CDR2: SGHNT, YYREEE (reference sequence). CDR3 amino acids: CASSLGLDQETQYF. The CDR3 DNA reads TGTGCCAGCAGCTTAGGACTAGACCAAGAGACCCAGTACTTC.

The V and J genes are TRBV7-6 and TRBJ1-5, with D perhaps TRBD1 (5 bases). CDR3 length: 16 residues. With 2 bases removed from V and 3 bases from J, the gap between germline ends came to 14 bases. Germline loops: CDR1 SGHVS, CDR2 FNYEAQ. The CDR3 nucleotides read TGTGCCAGCAGCTTAAACGAGGGGTGGGCCAATCAGCCCCAGCATTTT. Translation: CASSLNEGWANQPQHF.

This rearrangement joins TRBV5-5 to TRBJ2-3, with D possibly TRBD1 on 6 matching bases. The CDR3 sequence is 14 residues long. Germline CDR1 reads SGHKS; CDR2 reads YYEKEE (reference sequence). Deletions cut 2 bases from V and 9 bases from J, with 16 bases between. DNA of the CDR3: TGTGCCAGCAGCTTCCTTACAGGGTCTGGAACGCAGTATTTT. Its translation is CASSFLTGSGTQYF.

The CDR3 loop is CASSLRGAEDEQFF. The CDR3 DNA is TGTGCCAGCAGCTTGAGGGGGGCCGAGGATGAGCAGTTCTTC. V is TRBV7-6 and J is TRBJ2-1; D possibly uses TRBD1 or TRBD2 (6 bases each). The CDR3 covers 14 residues. V dropped 3 bases and J dropped 8 bases, with 14 bases sitting between them. Germline V lookup: CDR1 SGHVS, CDR2 FNYEAQ.

The V call is TRBV6-6, the J call TRBJ2-5; TRBD1 is a possible D gene (6 bases). V shed 8 bases and J shed 2 bases, with 15 bases lying between them. From germline, CDR1 is MNHNY and CDR2 SVGAGI (reference sequence). The CDR3 extends over 14 amino acids. CDR3 loop: CASSPGAAQETQYF. The CDR3 coding sequence is TGTGCCAGCTCCCCAGGGGCAGCTCAAGAGACCCAGTACTTC.

This chain connects TRBV27 to TRBJ2-1, with 15 bases that match TRBD2. The CDR3 covers 17 residues. From germline, CDR1 is MNHEY and CDR2 SMNVEV (reference sequence). Losses at the gene ends were 6 bases for V and 9 bases for J; bases not matched to a gene: 12. CDR3 sequence reads: CASRPGLAGGRAIEQFF. CDR3 DNA sequence: TGTGCCAGCAGGCCGGGACTAGCGGGGGGCCGGGCGATTGAGCAGTTCTTC.

This clone was seen only a few times. The genes are TRBV2 and TRBJ1-5; TRBD1 matches at 9 bases. This CDR3 is built from 16 residues. Germline assignment: CDR1 SNHLY and CDR2 FYNNEI. V lost 4 bases and J lost 4; bases outside the gene matches: 8. CDR3 protein: CASSGLGQGWNQPQHF. The CDR3 DNA is TGTGCCAGCAGTGGATTGGGACAGGGTTGGAATCAGCCCCAGCATTTT.

V gene TRBV6-5 combines with J gene TRBJ2-6; D uncertain. V was clipped by 0 bases and J by 2 bases, with 5 bases between them. The CDR3 is 15 residues long. Germline V gene lookup returns CDR1 MNHEY and CDR2 SVGAGI. The CDR3 coding sequence is TGTGCCAGCAGTTACTCCAGCCCTGGGGCCAACGTCCTGACTTTC. Protein product: CASSYSSPGANVLTF.

The chain is built from TRBV18 and TRBJ1-2; D not resolved. Germline CDR1 KGHSH, CDR2 LQKENI. The V end was cut by 3 bases, the J end by 3 bases, with 5 bases between. The CDR3 loop spans 12 amino acids. For the CDR3, the DNA is TGTGCCAGCTCACCCATGGACTATGGCTACACCTTC. Its protein product is CASSPMDYGYTF. Filled out from reference TRBV18 and TRBJ1-2, the complete variable domain reads NAGVMQNPRHLVRRRGQEARLRCSPMKGHSHVYWYRQLPEEGLKFMVYLQKENIIDESGMPKERFSAEFPKEGPSILRIQQVVRGDSAAYFCASSPMDYGYTFGSGTRLTVV.

V is TRBV9 and J is TRBJ2-1; maybe TRBD2 (7 bases). The CDR3 runs to 19 residues. From germline, CDR1 is SGDLS and CDR2 YYNGEE. V was cut by 1 base and J by 1 base, with 21 bases left in between. CDR3 bases: TGTGCCAGCAGCGTAAGGGGCGAGGGGGGGGCGCCTTCCTACAATGAGCAGTTCTTC. Its translation is CASSVRGEGGAPSYNEQFF.

The chain combines TRBV6-5 with TRBJ1-1; D not certain. This CDR3 is built from 14 residues. Germline V gives CDR1 MNHEY, CDR2 SVGAGI. Trimming took 8 bases from V and 0 from J, leaving 13 bases between them. The CDR3 bases are TGTGCCAGCGGGAGGACTGGGCTGAACACTGAAGCTTTCTTT. Protein sequence: CASGRTGLNTEAFF.

This rearrangement joins TRBV5-4 to TRBJ2-5, with a tentative D call TRBD2 (7 bases). The CDR3 is 15 amino acids. The germline gives CDR1 SGHNT, CDR2 YYREEE (reference sequence). Trimming removed 3 bases from V and 6 bases from J, with 18 bases in between. In DNA, the CDR3 is TGTGCCAGCAGCTCCTCAGGGGCGGGAGAAAAGACCCAGTACTTC. Encoded protein: CASSSSGAGEKTQYF.

This clone came up once. The V and J genes are TRBV2 and TRBJ2-7, with 7 bases fitting TRBD1. The length of the CDR3 is 15 residues. Germline V CDR1 and CDR2: SNHLY, FYNNEI. V lost 6 bases to trimming and J lost 3 bases; unmatched junction nucleotides: 11. The CDR3 protein is CASRPDRVGGYEQYF. As DNA, the CDR3 is TGTGCCAGCAGACCCGACAGGGTAGGTGGCTACGAGCAGTACTTC. The variable domain in full, with the rest retrieved from reference TRBV2 and TRBJ2-7, is EPEVTQTPSHQVTQMGQEVILRCVPISNHLYFYWYRQILGQKVEFLVSFYNNEISEKSEIFDDQFSVERPDGSNFTLKIRSTKLEDSAMYFCASRPDRVGGYEQYFGPGTRLTVT.